These 9 T cell receptor beta chains were all obtained from the same sample, sequenced in a study of T cell repertoires in cytomegalovirus infection. What these receptors recognize is not known. One entry per CDR3 protein results from TCRdb running MiXCR on the reads. The table lists roughly 860,000 distinct CDR3 sequences, approximately 29% of them singletons. The material was cultured CD8+ T cells from PBMCs, obtained from culture after CMV antigen stimulation. The receptors here all came from a human donor in good health (CMV status not recorded). Some clones in this sample may be carry-over from other donors' samples.

This clonotype was seen more than once but under ten times. This chain links TRBV12-3 or TRBV12-4 with TRBJ2-1, with TRBD1 identical over 9 bases. The CDR3 is 17 residues long. Trimming removed 5 bases from V and 5 bases from J; junction bases left unmatched: 13. CDR3 loop: CASSPSAGTGFNNEQFF. The CDR3 DNA sequence: TGTGCCAGCAGTCCCTCGGCCGGGACAGGGTTTAACAATGAGCAGTTCTTC.

This clonotype was observed a few times. The chain carries TRBV6-6 and TRBJ2-5; 9 positions match TRBD2. Germline V CDR1 and CDR2: MNHNY, SVGAGI (reference sequence). The CDR3 is 13 residues long. Unmatched junction bases numbered 6, after V lost 6 bases and J lost 7 bases. Here the CDR3 DNA reads TGTGCCAGCAGCCGCGGGGGGGCGGGGACCCAGTACTTC. Encoded protein: CASSRGGAGTQYF.

This clonotype was found once. No conserved phenylalanine or tryptophan ends this CDR3, so it is likely a read error. The chain recombines TRBV5-1 with TRBJ2-7; 9 bases are shared with TRBD1. The CDR3 runs to 18 residues. Germline CDR1 is SGHRS and CDR2 is YFSETQ. V lost 4 bases to trimming and J lost 3 bases; unmatched junction nucleotides: 17. CDR3 loop: CASSLELDWTGDNYEQYC. The DNA for the CDR3 is TGCGCCAGCAGCCTGGAACTTGATTGGACAGGGGACAACTACGAGCAGTACTGC.

The chain recombines TRBV19 with TRBJ2-1; 8 bases align to TRBD2. The CDR3 totals 16 residues. Germline CDR1 reads LNHDA; CDR2 reads SQIVND (reference sequence). The junction had 8 bases not matched to a gene; V was cut back by 1 base and J by 6 bases. DNA for the CDR3: TGTGCCAGTAGTATAGCGGGGGGGCCAGGTATCAATGAGCAGTTCTTC. Its protein is CASSIAGGPGINEQFF.

In DNA, the CDR3 is TGTGCCAGCAGCTCCGCCTCGCTGGGATCGAACTATGGCTACACCTTC. Protein product: CASSSASLGSNYGYTF. The chain joins TRBV7-8 to TRBJ1-2; D is undetermined. CDR3 size: 16 residues. V was clipped by 4 bases and J by 2 bases, with 17 bases between them. Germline CDR1 is SGHVS and CDR2 is FQNEAQ.

This clonotype was seen only a few times. The chain links TRBV7-9 to TRBJ2-5, with a tentative D call TRBD2 (7 bases). This CDR3 contains 14 residues. Germline V gene sequence: CDR1 SEHNR, CDR2 FQNEAQ (reference sequence). V was pared by 5 bases and J by 4 bases, with 14 bases between. The CDR3 region is CASSPLRGGETQYF. The CDR3 nucleotides read TGTGCCAGCAGCCCACTAAGGGGGGGAGAGACCCAGTACTTC.

A few counts support this clonotype. The chain has TRBV7-9 and TRBJ1-2; D might be TRBD1 (5 bases). This CDR3 is 14 amino acids long. Between the trimmed V and J ends, which lost 4 bases and 3 bases, there was a span of 12 bases. The germline V gene encodes CDR1 SEHNR and CDR2 FQNEAQ (reference sequence). CDR3 coding DNA: TGTGCCAGCAGCTACCCCGACAGCGACTATGGCTACACCTTC. This translates into CASSYPDSDYGYTF.

This clonotype was detected many times. The chain is built from TRBV7-6 and TRBJ2-3, with 10 bases lining up with TRBD2. After removal of 4 bases from V and 2 bases from J, the junction contained 12 bases not matched to a gene. There are 18 residues in the CDR3. The V gene's germline CDR1 is SGHVS and CDR2 FNYEAQ. CDR3 in amino acids: CASSSLAGGRYLTDTQYF. CDR3 DNA: TGTGCCAGCAGCTCTTTAGCGGGGGGCCGGTACCTCACAGATACGCAGTATTTT.

The gene calls are TRBV5-4 and TRBJ2-3; a possible D gene is TRBD2 (6 bases). Trimming shortened V by 3 bases and J by 4 bases, and 18 bases separated the two germline ends. In germline, CDR1 is SGHNT, CDR2 YYREEE (reference sequence). This CDR3 spans 16 amino acids. CDR3 region: CASSSLIASDSDTQYF. CDR3 DNA sequence: TGTGCCAGCAGCTCCCTAATCGCTAGCGACTCAGATACGCAGTATTTT.